Given below is one TCR beta chain in context. These data come from a study of cytomegalovirus exposure and HLA in healthy donors. V lost 0 bases to trimming and J lost 4 bases, with 8 bases between them. This CDR3 comprises 14 residues. CDR1 PRHDT and CDR2 FYEKMQ come from the germline V gene (reference sequence). It was with 60 Vbeta and 13 Jbeta primers that the PCR ran. The protocol was immunoSEQ multiplex PCR, while the TCRdb copy is restricted to in-frame clones and leaves out a portion. The profile covers about 150,000 clones, with approximately 78% appearing a single time and more than 1.3% taken by the ten largest.

This clonotype originated in a male donor in good health and CMV-seronegative. The chain employs TRBV13 and TRBJ2-3; D might be TRBD1 (5 bases). What was sequenced was PBMCs. CDR3 loop: CASSLGQGSDTQYF. The CDR3 nucleotides are TGTGCCAGCAGCTTAGGCCAGGGTTCAGATACGCAGTATTTT.